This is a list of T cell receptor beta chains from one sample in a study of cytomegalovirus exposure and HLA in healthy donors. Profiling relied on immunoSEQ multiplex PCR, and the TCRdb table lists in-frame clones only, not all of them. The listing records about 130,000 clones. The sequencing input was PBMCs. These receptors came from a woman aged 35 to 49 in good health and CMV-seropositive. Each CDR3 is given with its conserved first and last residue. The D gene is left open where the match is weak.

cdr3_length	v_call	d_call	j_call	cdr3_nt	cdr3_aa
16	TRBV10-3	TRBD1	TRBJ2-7	TGTGCCATCAGTGAGGCCCTGGCAGGGGGTACCTACGAGCAGTACTTC	CAISEALAGGTYEQYF
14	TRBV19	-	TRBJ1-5	TGTGCCAGTAGTATAAGGGCAGGGAATCAGCCCCAGCATTTT	CASSIRAGNQPQHF
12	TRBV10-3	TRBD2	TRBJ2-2	TGTGCCATCAGTGCGCAAGGACTAGGGCTGTTTTTT	CAISAQGLGLFF
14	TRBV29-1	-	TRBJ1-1	TGCAGCGTTCCGGACCGGACTGCGAACACTGAAGCTTTCTTT	CSVPDRTANTEAFF
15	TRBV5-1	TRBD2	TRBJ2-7	TGCGCCAGCAGCTTGATGAGCGGGAGGACGAGAGAGCAGTACTTC	CASSLMSGRTREQYF
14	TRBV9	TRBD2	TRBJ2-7	TGTGCCAGCAGCGTGGGGACTAGTAGCAACGAGCAGTACTTC	CASSVGTSSNEQYF
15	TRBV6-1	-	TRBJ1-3	TGTGCCAGCAGTATACCCCGGGGAACTGGAAACACCATATATTTT	CASSIPRGTGNTIYF
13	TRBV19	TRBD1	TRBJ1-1	TGTGCCACCAAGGGGGCCGGAAACACTGAAGCTTTCTTT	CATKGAGNTEAFF
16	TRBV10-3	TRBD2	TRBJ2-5	TGTGCCATCAGGGGGGGTGGGATAGCGGGGCAAGAGACCCAGTACTTC	CAIRGGGIAGQETQYF
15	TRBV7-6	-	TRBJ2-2	TGTGCCAGCAGCTTAGAACTAACGAACACCGGGGAGCTGTTTTTT	CASSLELTNTGELFF
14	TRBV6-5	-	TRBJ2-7	TGTGCCAGCAGGACCTTAGCGGACCCCTACGAGCAGTACTTC	CASRTLADPYEQYF
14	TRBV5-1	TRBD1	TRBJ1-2	TGCGCCAGCAGAGGGGCGACAGGGGAGTATGGCTACACCTTC	CASRGATGEYGYTF
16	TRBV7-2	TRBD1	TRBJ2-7	TGTGCCAGCAGCTCTTTCTCCGGGACAGGGTGGTACGAGCAGTACTTC	CASSSFSGTGWYEQYF
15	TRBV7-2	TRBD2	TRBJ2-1	TGTGCCAGCAGCCCCTGGGAGGGAATAGGGTATGAGCAGTTCTTC	CASSPWEGIGYEQFF
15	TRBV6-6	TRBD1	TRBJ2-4	TGTGCCACCGCAGGGGGCAGACTAGCCAAAAACATTCAGTACTTC	CATAGGRLAKNIQYF
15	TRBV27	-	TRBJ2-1	TGTGCCAGCAGTTTTTTTAGCGGAACCTACAATGAGCAGTTCTTC	CASSFFSGTYNEQFF
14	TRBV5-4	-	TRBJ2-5	TGTGCCAGCAGCTGGGAACAGGGAACGGAGACCCAGTACTTC	CASSWEQGTETQYF
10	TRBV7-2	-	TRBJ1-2	TGTGCCAGCGGCAGCTATGGCTACACCTTC	CASGSYGYTF
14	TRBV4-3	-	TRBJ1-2	TGCGCCAGCAGCCAAGTTCAGGGACTCCATGGCTACACCTTC	CASSQVQGLHGYTF
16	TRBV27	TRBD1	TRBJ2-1	TGTGCCAGCAGTTTAGGAGACAGGACAGGGAAAAATGAGCAGTTCTTC	CASSLGDRTGKNEQFF
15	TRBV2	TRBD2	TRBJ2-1	TGTGCCAGCAGGACCGGGACTAGCGGGAGGAATAGCAAGTTCTTC	CASRTGTSGRNSKFF
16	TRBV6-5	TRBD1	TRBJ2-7	TGTGCCAGCAGTTTAACCAGACAGGGGCTTTCCTACGAGCAGTACTTC	CASSLTRQGLSYEQYF
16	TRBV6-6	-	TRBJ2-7	TGTGCCAGCAGTTCGACGGAGGGCCCTATCTACTACGAGCAGTACTTC	CASSSTEGPIYYEQYF
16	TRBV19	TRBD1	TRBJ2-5	TGTGCCAGTAGTCCGGTAGGACAGGTTCGAACAGAGACCCAGTACTTC	CASSPVGQVRTETQYF
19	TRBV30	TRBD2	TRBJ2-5	TGTGCCTGGACCGAACCGGGACTAGCGGGAAGTAACGCTCAAGAGACCCAGTACTTC	CAWTEPGLAGSNAQETQYF
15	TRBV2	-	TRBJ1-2	TGTGCCAGCAGTGAACTGGGCGAACCGTTGGGCGGCTACACCTTC	CASSELGEPLGGYTF
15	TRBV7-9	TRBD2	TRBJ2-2	TGTGCCAGCAGCTCGTGGACTAGCCCTGAGGGGGAGCTGTTTTTT	CASSSWTSPEGELFF
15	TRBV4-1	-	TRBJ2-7	TGCGCCAGCAGCCAGCTCGACAGGAGCTCCTACGAGCAGTACTTC	CASSQLDRSSYEQYF
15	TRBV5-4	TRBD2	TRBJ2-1	TGTGCCAGCAGCCCAAGCGGGAGCTCCTACAATGAGCAGTTCTTC	CASSPSGSSYNEQFF
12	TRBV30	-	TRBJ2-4	TGTGCCTGGAGTGAAACTTGGAACATTCAGTACTTC	CAWSETWNIQYF
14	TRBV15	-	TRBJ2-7	TGTGCCACCAGCAGAGAACAGGTCCGCTACGAGCAGTACTTC	CATSREQVRYEQYF
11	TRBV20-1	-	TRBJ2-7	TGCAGTGCTGTCGGGGGCTACGAGCAGTACTTC	CSAVGGYEQYF
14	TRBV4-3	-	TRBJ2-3	TGCGCCAGCAGCCCTGAATTACCAGCAGATACGCAGTATTTT	CASSPELPADTQYF
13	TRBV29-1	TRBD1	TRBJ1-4	TGCAGCGTTACGGGACAGGGGGCTGAAAAACTGTTTTTT	CSVTGQGAEKLFF
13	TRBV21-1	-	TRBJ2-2	TGTGCCAGCAGCAAAGGAGGGACCGGGGAGCTGTTTTTT	CASSKGGTGELFF
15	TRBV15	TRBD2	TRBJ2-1	TGTGCCACCAGCTTACGGACTAGCAGTTACAATGAGCAGTTCTTC	CATSLRTSSYNEQFF
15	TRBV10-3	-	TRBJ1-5	TGTGCCATCAGTGAGGCTGGGACACATTATCAGCCCCAGCATTTT	CAISEAGTHYQPQHF